This T cell receptor (beta chain) was observed in a study of blood T cell repertoires in COVID-19. Produced via immunoSEQ multiplex PCR; TCRdb's table is partial and in-frame only. The sample comprises 200,000 to 250,000 clones, approximately 86% of which are singletons, and roughly 1.3% rests with the top ten. This CDR3 contains 14 residues. With 5 bases clipped from V and 2 bases from J, the junction kept 4 bases outside the gene matches. Looked up from germline, CDR1 is SGHTA and CDR2 is FQGNSA. V and J are TRBV7-2 and TRBJ2-3, with 7 bases matching TRBD2. The clonotype comes from a woman aged 25 to 39 with COVID-19, enrolled during active disease. Sequences were obtained from peripheral blood. In DNA form, the CDR3 reads TGTGCCAGCAGCCCGCGACTAGCCACAGATACGCAGTATTTT. Translation gives CASSPRLATDTQYF.